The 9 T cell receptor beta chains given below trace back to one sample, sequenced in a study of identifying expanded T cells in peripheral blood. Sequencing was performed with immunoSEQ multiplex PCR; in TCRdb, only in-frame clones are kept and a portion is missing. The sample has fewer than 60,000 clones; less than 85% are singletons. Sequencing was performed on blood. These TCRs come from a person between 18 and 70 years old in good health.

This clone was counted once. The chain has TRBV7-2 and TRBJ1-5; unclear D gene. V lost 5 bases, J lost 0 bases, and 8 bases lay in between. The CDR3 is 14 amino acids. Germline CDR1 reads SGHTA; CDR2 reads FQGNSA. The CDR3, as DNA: TGTGCCAGCAGCCATTTAAATAGCAATCAGCCCCAGCATTTT. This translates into CASSHLNSNQPQHF.

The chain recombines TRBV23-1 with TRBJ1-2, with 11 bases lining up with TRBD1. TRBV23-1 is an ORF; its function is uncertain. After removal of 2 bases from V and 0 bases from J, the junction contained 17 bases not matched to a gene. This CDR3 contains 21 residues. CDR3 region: CASSQPHGQGAVTVPNYGYTF. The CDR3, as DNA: TGCGCCAGCAGTCAACCACATGGACAGGGGGCGGTGACGGTCCCTAACTATGGCTACACCTTC.

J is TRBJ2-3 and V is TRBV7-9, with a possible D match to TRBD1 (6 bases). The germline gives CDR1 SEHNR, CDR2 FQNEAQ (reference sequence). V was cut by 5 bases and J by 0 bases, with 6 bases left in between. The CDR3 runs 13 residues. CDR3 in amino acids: CASSQGSTDTQYF. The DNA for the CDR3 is TGTGCCAGCAGCCAGGGGAGCACAGATACGCAGTATTTT.

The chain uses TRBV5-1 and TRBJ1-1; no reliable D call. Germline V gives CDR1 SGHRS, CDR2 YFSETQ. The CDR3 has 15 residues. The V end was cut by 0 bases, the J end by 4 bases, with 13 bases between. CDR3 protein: CASSLEAGRVTEAFF. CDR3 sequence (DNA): TGCGCCAGCAGCTTGGAGGCCGGGCGGGTCACTGAAGCTTTCTTT. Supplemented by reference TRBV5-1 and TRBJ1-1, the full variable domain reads KAGVTQTPRYLIKTRGQQVTLSCSPISGHRSVSWYQQTPGQGLQFLFEYFSETQRNKGNFPGRFSGRQFSNSRSEMNVSTLELGDSALYLCASSLEAGRVTEAFFGQGTRLTVV.

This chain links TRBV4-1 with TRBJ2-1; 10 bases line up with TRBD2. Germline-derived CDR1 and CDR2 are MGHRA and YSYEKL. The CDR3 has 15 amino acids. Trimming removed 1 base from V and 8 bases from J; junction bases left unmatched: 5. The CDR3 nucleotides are TGCGCCAGCAGCCAAGGAGCGGGAGGGCCCCATGAGCAGTTCTTC. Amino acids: CASSQGAGGPHEQFF.

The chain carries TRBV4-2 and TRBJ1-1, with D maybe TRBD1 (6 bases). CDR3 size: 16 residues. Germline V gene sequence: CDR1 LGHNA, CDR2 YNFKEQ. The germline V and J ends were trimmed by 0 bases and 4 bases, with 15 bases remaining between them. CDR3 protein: CASSQDNRGARTEAFF. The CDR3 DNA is TGTGCCAGCAGCCAAGATAACCGGGGGGCGCGCACTGAAGCTTTCTTT.

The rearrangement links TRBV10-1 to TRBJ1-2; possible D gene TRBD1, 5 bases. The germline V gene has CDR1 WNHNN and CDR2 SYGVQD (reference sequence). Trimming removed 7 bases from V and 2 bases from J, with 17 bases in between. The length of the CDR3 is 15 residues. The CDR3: CASIPSRDRNYGYTF. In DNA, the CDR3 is TGCGCCAGCATTCCCTCCAGGGACCGAAACTATGGCTACACCTTC.

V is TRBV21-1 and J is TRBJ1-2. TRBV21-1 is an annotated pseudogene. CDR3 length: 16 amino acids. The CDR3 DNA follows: TGTGCCAGCACCAAGTTGGAGTTCTGTTCAAAATATGGCTACACCTTC. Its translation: CASTKLEFCSKYGYTF.

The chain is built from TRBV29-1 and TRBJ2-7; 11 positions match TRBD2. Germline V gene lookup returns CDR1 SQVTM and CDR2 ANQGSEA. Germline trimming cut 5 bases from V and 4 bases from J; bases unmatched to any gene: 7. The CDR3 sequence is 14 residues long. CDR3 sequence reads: CSVQTGTSGYEQYF. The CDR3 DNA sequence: TGCAGCGTTCAAACCGGGACTAGCGGTTACGAGCAGTACTTC.